Listed below are T cell receptor beta chains from one sample, sequenced in a study of blood T cell repertoires in COVID-19. Here immunoSEQ multiplex PCR was the method, and the copy in TCRdb shows in-frame clones only, minus some. The data contain a few hundred thousand clones, 70% to 90% of them singletons. The sequenced sample was peripheral blood. The receptors shown here come from a woman between 18 and 30 years old who had recovered from COVID-19. The CDR3 runs from the conserved cysteine through the conserved F or W. Each record gives: CDR3 length, V gene, CDR3 protein.

>14|TRBV6-2/TRBV6-3
CASSYSQGRYGYTF
>15|TRBV7-2
CASSIRGQTRETQYF
>12|TRBV27
CASSFSGSEQFF
>14|TRBV4-1
CASSPGHSNQPQHF
>12|TRBV12-3/TRBV12-4
CASSLTRSGQFF
>17|TRBV9
CASSVASVYPNQETQYF
>17|TRBV27
CASSPLVLAGASYEQYF
>14|TRBV5-1
CASSLGQGGAEQFF
>14|TRBV27
CASSSLVENYEQYF
>12|TRBV4-3
CAAGRGTNEQFF
>13|TRBV28
CASRQGSSYEQYF
>15|TRBV7-8
CASSLEGTGGTEAFF
>15|TRBV6-4
CASGGLAGATETQYF
>15|TRBV4-3
CASSQQVFPSGRVHF
>14|TRBV6-4
CASSVVAEADTQYF
>14|TRBV4-1
CASSPLAGGDEQYF
>15|TRBV6-5
CASSYYGDSTDTQYF
>13|TRBV10-1
CASSDRGYNEQFF
>15|TRBV28
CASSPTPGKADEQYF
>15|TRBV6-6
CASSYSGGGLSEQYF
>16|TRBV24-1
CATSDPGTGVRATQYF
>15|TRBV10-3
CAIRDQGAANTEAFF
>13|TRBV14
CASSHANLGELFF
>11|TRBV6-5
CASGQGFGYTF
>18|TRBV7-9
CASSPGTSGSPGTDTQYF
>15|TRBV29-1
CSVDPGQGVFTEAFF
>15|TRBV4-1
CASSHRDRDDQPQHF
>13|TRBV6-5
CASNPRGSYEQYF
>14|TRBV5-6
CASSEQGSSYEQYF
>13|TRBV9
CASSRQGDYGYTF
>15|TRBV13
CASSSGQGVYNEQFF
>16|TRBV6-1
CASSDLGVAGANVLTF
>12|TRBV2
CASMEGLRLYTF
>14|TRBV7-7
CASSQSLVPGELFF
>14|TRBV6-6
CASSPAASTDTQYF
>15|TRBV11-2
CASSGSEGYTGELFF
>15|TRBV18
CASSPRDRTNEKLFF
>17|TRBV25-1
CASSIKTGGSSYNEQFF
>14|TRBV30
CAWSVLATYNEQFF
>14|TRBV7-2
CASSSSGSAGEQFF